The 21 T cell receptor beta chains reported below all come from one sample, sequenced in a study of PD-L1 blockade in urothelial cancer. Assay used: immunoSEQ multiplex PCR; TCRdb lists only in-frame clones, some missing. The sample lists tens of thousands of clones, 79% seen once, with 8% to 13% in the top ten. The time point was: pretreatment peripheral blood. The input for sequencing was PBMCs, taken around atezolizumab (anti-PD-L1) treatment. The receptors shown here come from a man aged 70 or older with urothelial cancer.

The CDR3 region has the DNA TGTGCCAGCAGCCCCCGGGACAGCCACGAGCAGTACTTC. Amino acids: CASSPRDSHEQYF. The chain employs TRBV7-6 and TRBJ2-7, with TRBD1 identical over 7 bases. Germline V gene lookup returns CDR1 SGHVS and CDR2 FNYEAQ. The length of the CDR3 is 13 residues. The junction had 6 bases not matched to a gene; V was cut back by 5 bases and J by 5 bases.

The table lists this clone with a few counts. CDR3 loop: CASSSGQTSGRGDYEQYF. The CDR3 coding sequence is TGTGCCAGCAGCTCGGGACAGACTAGCGGGAGAGGGGACTACGAGCAGTACTTC. V usage is TRBV28 and J usage is TRBJ2-7; the match to TRBD2 covers 12 bases. CDR1 and CDR2 from the germline V gene are MDHEN and SYDVKM. The CDR3 is made up of 18 amino acids. V lost 6 bases, J lost 3 bases, and 15 bases stayed unmatched.

The J gene is TRBJ2-7, the V gene TRBV9; 14 bases match TRBD2. There are 17 residues in the CDR3. V was clipped by 5 bases and J by 5 bases; unmatched bases: 12. CDR1 SGDLS and CDR2 YYNGEE come from the germline V gene. The CDR3 nucleotides read TGTGCCAGCAGGGACCAGGGACTAGCGGGAGAAGGGGACGAGCAGTACTTC. Translation: CASRDQGLAGEGDEQYF.

The chain links TRBV28 to TRBJ1-3; TRBD1 is a possible D gene (6 bases). Germline V gives CDR1 MDHEN, CDR2 SYDVKM. This CDR3 contains 16 residues. Trimming pared 8 bases from V and 0 bases from J, leaving 17 bases between. The CDR3 sequence: CASLPGDRSSGNTIYF. In DNA, the CDR3 is TGTGCCAGCCTCCCAGGGGATAGAAGCTCTGGAAACACCATATATTTT.

This clone has just a few counts. The chain carries TRBV28 and TRBJ1-1, with TRBD1 matching 7 bases. The germline gives CDR1 MDHEN, CDR2 SYDVKM. The junction had 4 bases not matched to a gene; V was cut back by 5 bases and J by 7 bases. CDR3 length equals 12 residues. The CDR3 nucleotides read TGTGCCAGCAGTCTGACAGGGTATGAAGCTTTCTTT. This codes for CASSLTGYEAFF.

This chain uses TRBV11-2 with TRBJ2-1; 7 nucleotides match TRBD2. The germline CDR1 and CDR2 sequences are SGHAT and FQNNGV. The CDR3 is made up of 16 amino acids. Trimming cost V 5 bases and J 5 bases; bases outside gene matches: 12. The CDR3 loop is CASSLRVAGRNNEQFF. Written as DNA, the CDR3 is TGTGCCAGCAGCCTGCGGGTAGCGGGTAGAAACAATGAGCAGTTCTTC.

The rearrangement uses TRBV30 and TRBJ1-1; 9 bases agree with TRBD1. V was pared by 2 bases and J by 5 bases, with 9 bases of the junction left unmatched. The CDR3 consists of 15 residues. Germline lookup yields CDR1 GTSNPN and CDR2 SVGIG (reference sequence). CDR3 coding DNA: TGTGCCTGGAGTTGGCCGGGACAGGGATTGACTGAAGCTTTCTTT. It is translated as CAWSWPGQGLTEAFF.

Comment on this clone: The same CDR3 also results from other DNA sequences found in this sample. This rearrangement joins TRBV5-5 to TRBJ1-5, with 7 bases fitting TRBD1. Per germline, CDR1 SGHKS and CDR2 YYEKEE (reference sequence). The CDR3 covers 14 residues. With V trimmed by 4 bases and J by 2 bases, 3 bases remained unmatched. The chain's CDR3 is CASSRDRGNQPQHF. The CDR3 DNA follows: TGTGCCAGCAGCCGAGACAGGGGCAATCAGCCCCAGCATTTT.

This chain links TRBV5-1 with TRBJ2-2, with D possibly matching TRBD2 (6 bases). Trimming took 0 bases from V and 1 from J, leaving 13 bases between them. The CDR3 has 17 residues. Looked up from germline, CDR1 is SGHRS and CDR2 is YFSETQ. CDR3 in amino acids: CASSLAVASVNTGELFF. The CDR3 DNA reads TGCGCCAGCAGCTTGGCCGTGGCTAGCGTGAACACCGGGGAGCTGTTTTTT.

The chain combines TRBV18 with TRBJ2-7; 10 bases align to TRBD2. Germline V lookup: CDR1 KGHSH, CDR2 LQKENI. J lost 5 bases, V lost 5 bases, and 15 bases had no gene match. The CDR3 covers 17 residues. As DNA, the CDR3 is TGTGCCAGCTCATCTCTTAAGCGGGAGGGCCTAAGACACGAGCAGTACTTC. Translation gives CASSSLKREGLRHEQYF. The whole variable domain, filled in from reference TRBV18 and TRBJ2-7, reads NAGVMQNPRHLVRRRGQEARLRCSPMKGHSHVYWYRQLPEEGLKFMVYLQKENIIDESGMPKERFSAEFPKEGPSILRIQQVVRGDSAAYFCASSSLKREGLRHEQYFGPGTRLTVT.

This clone has just one count. The CDR3: CATASGYDQPQHF. CDR3 in DNA: TGTGCCACGGCTTCGGGATATGATCAGCCCCAGCATTTT. The chain combines TRBV10-3 with TRBJ1-5; unclear D gene. The V gene's germline CDR1 is ENHRY and CDR2 SYGVKD. Trimming cost V 10 bases and J 5 bases, with 15 bases left between them. CDR3 length: 13 residues.

The chain carries TRBV5-6 and TRBJ2-1; 7 bases are shared with TRBD1. This CDR3 is 14 amino acids long. With 4 bases clipped from V and 8 bases from J, the junction kept 9 bases outside the gene matches. Germline V gene lookup returns CDR1 SGHDT and CDR2 YYEEEE. As DNA, the CDR3 is TGTGCCAGCAGCATATATAACAGGGGTGATGAGCAGTTCTTC. Protein: CASSIYNRGDEQFF.

V and J are TRBV11-1 and TRBJ2-2; 7 bases are a match to TRBD1. The CDR3 is 18 amino acids. Germline CDR1 SGHAT, CDR2 FQDESV (reference sequence). V shed 6 bases and J 3 bases; nucleotides not matched to a gene: 16. The CDR3 reads CASSFTRGTAIYTGELFF. Written as DNA, the CDR3 is TGTGCCAGCAGTTTTACCCGAGGGACAGCCATTTACACCGGGGAGCTGTTTTTT.

The J gene is TRBJ2-7, the V gene TRBV19; 9 bases line up with TRBD1. Per germline, CDR1 LNHDA and CDR2 SQIVND (reference sequence). V gave up 1 base and J gave up 3 bases; unmatched junction bases: 4. The length of the CDR3 is 15 residues. The CDR3 DNA follows: TGTGCCAGTAGTATAGGGACAGGGGAAAGCTACGAGCAGTACTTC. Protein: CASSIGTGESYEQYF.

J is TRBJ1-1 and V is TRBV5-4; 8 bases align to TRBD1. CDR1 SGHNT and CDR2 YYREEE come from the germline V gene (reference sequence). After removal of 3 bases from V and 0 bases from J, the junction contained 7 bases not matched to a gene. The CDR3 is 16 amino acids. CDR3 in DNA: TGTGCCAGCAGCTCCCGACAGGGGATATTGAACACTGAAGCTTTCTTT. This gives the protein CASSSRQGILNTEAFF.

The V call is TRBV5-1, the J call TRBJ2-3; 8 bases fit TRBD2. There are 17 residues in the CDR3. Germline CDR1 reads SGHRS; CDR2 reads YFSETQ. The trim removed 3 bases at V and 4 bases at J, leaving 13 bases unmatched. CDR3 loop: CASSSERRGDGSDTQYF. CDR3 nucleotides: TGCGCCAGCAGCTCTGAAAGGCGGGGGGACGGATCAGATACGCAGTATTTT.

The V gene is TRBV11-2, the J gene TRBJ2-7; tentative D call: TRBD2 (5 bases). This CDR3 comprises 13 residues. V gave up 6 bases and J gave up 6 bases, with 15 bases separating them. Germline CDR1 SGHAT, CDR2 FQNNGV. CDR3 coding DNA: TGTGCCAGCAGTCGGGGAGAGAATAGCGAGCAGTACTTC. Protein product: CASSRGENSEQYF. Filled out from reference TRBV11-2 and TRBJ2-7, the complete variable domain reads EAGVAQSPRYKIIEKRQSVAFWCNPISGHATLYWYQQILGQGPKLLIQFQNNGVVDDSQLPKDRFSAERLKGVDSTLKIQPAKLEDSAVYLCASSRGENSEQYFGPGTRLTVT.

The CDR3 DNA reads TGTGCCAGCAGCCCCGAGGCGGGGACTAGGAAGTACGAGCAGTACTTC. Its translation: CASSPEAGTRKYEQYF. The genes are TRBV9 and TRBJ2-7; the match to TRBD2 covers 8 bases. The germline V gene has CDR1 SGDLS and CDR2 YYNGEE. The CDR3 covers 16 residues. The V segment lost 4 bases and the J segment 4 bases; nucleotides outside the gene matches: 13.

The chain is built from TRBV29-1 and TRBJ2-5; 8 bases are shared with TRBD2. Germline V lookup: CDR1 SQVTM, CDR2 ANQGSEA. CDR3 length: 13 residues. This chain's CDR3 is CSVPGGSQETQYF. The CDR3 DNA sequence: TGCAGTGTCCCGGGGGGGAGTCAAGAGACCCAGTACTTC.

The chain couples TRBV18 to TRBJ1-1, with 9 nucleotides matching TRBD1. Per germline, CDR1 KGHSH and CDR2 LQKENI. Trimming removed 3 bases from V and 8 bases from J; junction bases left unmatched: 4. The CDR3 contains 13 residues. CDR3 coding DNA: TGTGCCAGCTCACCGGGACAGGGAAGGGAAGCTTTCTTT. Protein: CASSPGQGREAFF.

This clone came up a few times. The genes are TRBV14 and TRBJ2-1; TRBD2 aligns across 10 bases. J gave up 11 bases and V 1 base, and 2 bases lay outside the gene matches. Germline CDR1 and CDR2: SGHDN and FVKESK. The CDR3 sequence is 13 residues long. The CDR3 nucleotides are TGTGCCAGCAGCCAAGGGACTAGCGGAAAGCAGTTCTTC. Its translation: CASSQGTSGKQFF.